The rows below give T cell receptor beta chains drawn from one sample of a study of regulatory T cells in long-lasting Graves disease. Each CDR3 protein is one row after TCRdb ran MiXCR on the multiplex PCR reads. The table lists around 450,000 distinct CDR3 sequences, 15% of them singletons, with approximately 7.6% in the top ten. The data were also submitted as part of a second study, on T cells in Graves' hyperthyroidism and ophthalmopathy.

Sequences were derived from peripheral blood mononuclear cells (PBMCs), sampled at new diagnosis, from a patient treated with antithyroid drugs. Every receptor here comes from a woman aged 40 to 50 with Graves disease. CDR3s include the opening cysteine and the closing phenylalanine or tryptophan. A D gene is named only where the DNA matches it firmly. Clone size is given for some rows only: seen once, a few or many times, or a class if the clone is expanded.

TRBJ2-1 - TRBD2 TRBV3-1 TGTGCCAGCAGCTCAAAAGGTAGCGGGAGCTATGAGCAGTTCTTC CASSSKGSGSYEQFF
TRBJ2-4 many TRBD1 TRBV11-3 TGTGCCAGCAGCACGGGACAGGACAAAAACATTCAGTACTTC CASSTGQDKNIQYF
TRBJ2-7 - - TRBV28 TGTGCCAGCAGGCTCCCCTCGGGGGGCGGCGAGCAGTACTTC CASRLPSGGGEQYF
TRBJ2-3 - TRBD1 TRBV12-3/TRBV12-4 TGTGCCAGCCACGGGAGGACAGGGGGGGGTTTGGATACGCAGTATTTT CASHGRTGGGLDTQYF
TRBJ2-7 many TRBD2 TRBV27 TGTGCCAGCAGTTTCCTTCATGGACTAGCGGGAAACTACGAGCAGTACTTC CASSFLHGLAGNYEQYF
TRBJ1-4 - - TRBV20-1 TGCAGTGCTGGCGCCGGGGCAACTAATGAAAAACTGTTTTTT CSAGAGATNEKLFF
TRBJ2-3 many - TRBV2 TGTGCCAGCACCGACCGGGGACGCCATCTAGATACGCAGTATTTT CASTDRGRHLDTQYF
TRBJ2-7 many - TRBV6-2/TRBV6-3 TGTGCCAGCAGCGACTCCCTACACAGGAGCTCCTACGAGCAGTACTTC CASSDSLHRSSYEQYF
TRBJ2-5 many - TRBV3-1 TGTGCCAGCAGCGCAAGGGCGGAGACCCAGTACTTC CASSARAETQYF
TRBJ2-4 - - TRBV28 TGTGCCAGCAGTTTTATCAACAAAAACATTCAGTACTTC CASSFINKNIQYF
TRBJ1-2 many - TRBV2 TGTGCCAGCAGCAGGGGCGCCTATGGCTACACCTTC CASSRGAYGYTF
TRBJ1-2 many - TRBV28 TGTTTACCCGGCAGGGGAGACTATGGCTACACCTTC CLPGRGDYGYTF
TRBJ2-3 many TRBD2 TRBV20-1 TGCAGTGTTAGCGGGAGGGCCGGAGGAACAGATACGCAGTATTTT CSVSGRAGGTDTQYF
TRBJ2-2 many TRBD2 TRBV27 TGTGCCAGCAGTACCATTAGACTAGTCCGGGGGGGGACCGGGGAGCTGTTTTTT CASSTIRLVRGGTGELFF
TRBJ2-3 - TRBD2 TRBV19 TGTGCCAGTAGCCTTTCGCGGGAGGCATCCACAGATACGCAGTATTTT CASSLSREASTDTQYF
TRBJ2-7 many - TRBV7-2 TGTGCCAGCAGCTCCCCTCGGGCGGGCACGCAGGCCTACGAGCAGTACTTC CASSSPRAGTQAYEQYF